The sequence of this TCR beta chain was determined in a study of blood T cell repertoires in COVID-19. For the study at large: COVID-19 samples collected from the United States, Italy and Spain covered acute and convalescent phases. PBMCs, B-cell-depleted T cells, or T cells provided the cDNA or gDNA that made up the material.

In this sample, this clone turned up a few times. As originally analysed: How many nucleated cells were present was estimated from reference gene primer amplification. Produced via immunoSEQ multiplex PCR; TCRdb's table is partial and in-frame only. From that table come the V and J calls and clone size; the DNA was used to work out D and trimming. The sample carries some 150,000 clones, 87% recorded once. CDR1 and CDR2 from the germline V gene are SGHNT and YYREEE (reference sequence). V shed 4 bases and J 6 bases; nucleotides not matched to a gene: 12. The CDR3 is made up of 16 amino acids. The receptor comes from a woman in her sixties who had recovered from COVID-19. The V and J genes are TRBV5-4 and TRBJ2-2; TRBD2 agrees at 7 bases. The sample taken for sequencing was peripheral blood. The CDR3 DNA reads TGTGCCAGCAGCCCCGAGGGGCGGGGAGGGCCCGGGGAGCTGTTTTTT. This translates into CASSPEGRGGPGELFF.